Listed here is a single TCR beta chain. Its antigen is still unknown. This sample stems from a study of shared clonotypes between healthy human individuals. The authors split each subset's genomic DNA evenly across several immunoSEQ plates. Original data processing: With immunoSEQ giving junction-only sequences and no quality scores, filtering differed. Sequencing used immunoSEQ multiplex PCR; TCRdb keeps in-frame clones, though not all of them. V and J calls and clone size are as listed in that table; D and trimming were resolved from the DNA. The sample lists approximately 840,000 clones, around 96% occurring once. Broader study findings: Clonotypes shared by all four sorted-subset donors had higher generation probabilities than non-shared clonotypes.

The naive CD8 population came from CD45RO-negative cells selected for CCR7, without terminally differentiated effector memory CD45RA+ cells. Germline V gene sequence: CDR1 PRHDT, CDR2 FYEKMQ (reference sequence). V lost 4 bases to trimming and J lost 6 bases, with 7 bases between them. The CDR3 has 12 residues. Sequencing used naive CD8+ T cells sorted from blood. The chain joins TRBV13 to TRBJ2-4; D is ambiguous. This clonotype originated in a man aged 25 to 40 in good health. Here the CDR3 reads CASSSPGNIQYF. CDR3 DNA sequence: TGTGCCAGCAGCTCCCCAGGAAACATTCAGTACTTC.